A single T cell receptor (beta chain) is shown here with its context. Its antigen is undetermined. This record comes from a study of T cell responses to AZD1222 COVID-19 vaccine. Whole-study findings and limits: Spike-wide coverage was observed for vaccine-associated CD4 TCRs, with dominant responses at 160-218 and 743-854.

Trimming at V came to 5 bases and at J to 5 bases, leaving 5 bases not matched to a gene. Germline V gives CDR1 SEHNR, CDR2 FQNEAQ (reference sequence). The CDR3 is 16 amino acids. Sequencing was performed with immunoSEQ multiplex PCR; in TCRdb, only in-frame clones are kept and a portion is missing. The data show 140,000 to 150,000 clones, about 81% seen once. The chain recombines TRBV7-9 with TRBJ2-3; 15 bases are shared with TRBD2. This clonotype originated in an adult in good health. Sequencing used peripheral blood, obtained on day 0 of MenACWY control vaccination. CDR3 sequence reads: CASSTGLAGGIDTQYF. For the CDR3, the DNA is TGTGCCAGCAGCACGGGACTAGCGGGGGGAATAGATACGCAGTATTTT.